The present T cell receptor beta chain was sequenced within a study of shared clonotypes between healthy human individuals. On this clone itself: Its antigen is not identified.

Adult donors, all healthy and HIV-negative, had no recent acute infections or vaccinations. Study-wide points: Measured sharing among donors was expected to vary with sequencing depth. Depth was large, yet rarefaction showed that sorted-subset sequencing was incomplete.

Per germline, CDR1 SGDLS and CDR2 YYNGEE. CDR3 length: 16 residues. Trimming stripped 1 base from V and 4 bases from J, with 16 bases between. Researchers ran the assay at a deep level. Clones were sequenced by immunoSEQ multiplex PCR, and TCRdb holds only the in-frame ones, with some missing. The sample carries a few million clones, more than 80% recorded once. The origin of this receptor is a man between 18 and 29 years old in good health. V is TRBV9 and J is TRBJ2-3; D is possibly TRBD1 (6 bases). Sequencing used naive CD4+ T cells sorted from blood. Documented subset: CD45RA+ positively selected. CDR3 DNA sequence: TGTGCCAGCAGCGTATCCGCAGGGGTAGGTGCAGATACGCAGTATTTT. It codes for CASSVSAGVGADTQYF.